These T cell receptor beta chains were read from a single sample in a study of T cells in Graves' hyperthyroidism and ophthalmopathy. In TCRdb, the multiplex PCR reads were re-called with MiXCR into one record per CDR3 protein. The table lists about 580,000 distinct CDR3 sequences, about 15% of them singletons. Specimen: blood. These receptor sequences come from a woman in her twenties or thirties with Graves' hyperthyroidism that later progressed to Graves' ophthalmopathy. Both conserved end residues are part of each CDR3. The order of the fields is V gene, clone size, D gene, J gene, CDR3 DNA, CDR3 protein. D genes are given only for firm matches. Not all rows give a size; the values are once, few, many and, for expanded clones, a class.

v_call: TRBV20-1
clone_size: few
d_call: .
j_call: TRBJ2-2
cdr3_nt: TGCAGTGCTTTTAACAGGGAAGCCGGGGAGCTGTTTTTT
cdr3_aa: CSAFNREAGELFF

v_call: TRBV12-3/TRBV12-4
clone_size: many
d_call: TRBD1
j_call: TRBJ2-5
cdr3_nt: TGTGCCAGCAGTCCCCGGGACAGACAAGAGACCCAGTACTTC
cdr3_aa: CASSPRDRQETQYF

v_call: TRBV2
clone_size: few
d_call: .
j_call: TRBJ2-2
cdr3_nt: TGTGCCAGCAGTGAAGCCAAACAACTAGCTTTGAACACCGGGGAGCTGTTTTTT
cdr3_aa: CASSEAKQLALNTGELFF

v_call: TRBV11-2
clone_size: many
d_call: .
j_call: TRBJ1-3
cdr3_nt: TGTGCCAGCAGCTTATGGAACCACGCTGGAAACACCATATATTTT
cdr3_aa: CASSLWNHAGNTIYF

v_call: TRBV13
clone_size: many
d_call: .
j_call: TRBJ2-7
cdr3_nt: TGTGCCAGCAGCCCCTCCCCCTACGAGCAGTACTTC
cdr3_aa: CASSPSPYEQYF

v_call: TRBV28
clone_size: many
d_call: TRBD1
j_call: TRBJ1-1
cdr3_nt: TGTGCCAGCAGTCCTTCCGACAGGGAGAACACTGAAGCTTTCTTT
cdr3_aa: CASSPSDRENTEAFF

v_call: TRBV19
clone_size: .
d_call: .
j_call: TRBJ2-7
cdr3_nt: TGTGCCAGTAGTGACAGACGACGGGCAGACCCCCCGCGCGAGCAGTACTTC
cdr3_aa: CASSDRRRADPPREQYF

v_call: TRBV12-3/TRBV12-4
clone_size: .
d_call: TRBD1
j_call: TRBJ1-6
cdr3_nt: TGTGCCAGCAGAGCGCGCACAGGGGCGAATTCACCCCTCCACTTT
cdr3_aa: CASRARTGANSPLHF

v_call: TRBV12-5
clone_size: many
d_call: .
j_call: TRBJ2-1
cdr3_nt: TGTGCTAGTGGTTTGGTACAAACTCCTGTCGGGGCCTACAATGAGCAGTTCTTC
cdr3_aa: CASGLVQTPVGAYNEQFF

v_call: TRBV9
clone_size: few
d_call: TRBD1
j_call: TRBJ2-2
cdr3_nt: TGTGCCAGCAGCGTAGGGCGACAGGGCGTGTGGGAGCTGTTTTTT
cdr3_aa: CASSVGRQGVWELFF

v_call: TRBV19
clone_size: many
d_call: .
j_call: TRBJ1-1
cdr3_nt: TGTGCCAGTAGTATAGTGTCAGGGGACACTGAAGCTTTCTTT
cdr3_aa: CASSIVSGDTEAFF

v_call: TRBV6-1
clone_size: many
d_call: TRBD2
j_call: TRBJ2-3
cdr3_nt: TGTGCCAGCAGACAGGCCGGACTAGCTAATTATCCAGATACGCAGTATTTT
cdr3_aa: CASRQAGLANYPDTQYF

v_call: TRBV25-1
clone_size: few
d_call: TRBD2
j_call: TRBJ2-4
cdr3_nt: TGTGCCAGCAGTGCGGGGGGGGGCAAAAACATTCAGTACTTC
cdr3_aa: CASSAGGGKNIQYF

v_call: TRBV28
clone_size: many
d_call: .
j_call: TRBJ2-7
cdr3_nt: TGTGCCAGCATGAACCCTACCGGCTACGAGCAGTACTTC
cdr3_aa: CASMNPTGYEQYF

v_call: TRBV10-1
clone_size: few
d_call: .
j_call: TRBJ2-1
cdr3_nt: TGCGCCAGCAGTTCGGACGGCGATGAGCAGTTCTTC
cdr3_aa: CASSSDGDEQFF

v_call: TRBV30
clone_size: .
d_call: TRBD1
j_call: TRBJ1-1
cdr3_nt: TGTGCCTGGAGGACCCCGGACAGGGCTGTCTCTGAAGCTTTCTTT
cdr3_aa: CAWRTPDRAVSEAFF

v_call: TRBV20-1
clone_size: many
d_call: TRBD2
j_call: TRBJ2-3
cdr3_nt: TGCAGTGCTTCGGTAGCGGGAGGGTTCACAGATACGCAGTATTTT
cdr3_aa: CSASVAGGFTDTQYF

v_call: TRBV6-2/TRBV6-3
clone_size: .
d_call: .
j_call: TRBJ2-3
cdr3_nt: TGTGCCAGCAGCCGGTGGGTAGATACGCAGTATTTT
cdr3_aa: CASSRWVDTQYF

v_call: TRBV7-8
clone_size: many
d_call: .
j_call: TRBJ1-5
cdr3_nt: TGTGCCAGCAGCTTAAGTCCGATCAATCAGCCCCAGCATTTT
cdr3_aa: CASSLSPINQPQHF

v_call: TRBV7-9
clone_size: few
d_call: TRBD1
j_call: TRBJ1-5
cdr3_nt: TGTGCCAGCAGCTTAACTGGTCAGGGGGCAGGTCAGCCCCAGCATTTT
cdr3_aa: CASSLTGQGAGQPQHF

v_call: TRBV11-2
clone_size: many
d_call: TRBD1
j_call: TRBJ1-2
cdr3_nt: TGTGCCAGCAGCTTAGATCTGGGGACAGACAGCTATGGCTACACCTTC
cdr3_aa: CASSLDLGTDSYGYTF

v_call: TRBV27
clone_size: many
d_call: .
j_call: TRBJ1-1
cdr3_nt: TGTGCCAGCAGTCCGACCCTCGCCCCCGGGACACCGAACACTGAAGCTTTCTTT
cdr3_aa: CASSPTLAPGTPNTEAFF

v_call: TRBV4-3
clone_size: many
d_call: TRBD1
j_call: TRBJ2-5
cdr3_nt: TGCGCCAGCAGCCAAGATGGGAGACAGGGGGAGACCCAGTACTTC
cdr3_aa: CASSQDGRQGETQYF

v_call: TRBV11-3
clone_size: many
d_call: TRBD2
j_call: TRBJ2-3
cdr3_nt: TGTGCCAGCAGCTTAAGCCTTAGCGGGAGGGGTTGGACAGATACGCAGTATTTT
cdr3_aa: CASSLSLSGRGWTDTQYF

v_call: TRBV28
clone_size: .
d_call: TRBD2
j_call: TRBJ2-5
cdr3_nt: TGTGCCAGCAGTTCTCTACTAGCGGGAGAAGAGACCCAGTACTTC
cdr3_aa: CASSSLLAGEETQYF

v_call: TRBV30
clone_size: medium-sized
d_call: .
j_call: TRBJ1-2
cdr3_nt: TGTGCCTGGAGTGTGGGAGGATCGGATGGCTACACCTTC
cdr3_aa: CAWSVGGSDGYTF

v_call: TRBV20-1
clone_size: .
d_call: TRBD2
j_call: TRBJ2-1
cdr3_nt: TGCAGTGCTAGGGTTAGCGGGTACTCCTACAATGAGCAGTTCTTC
cdr3_aa: CSARVSGYSYNEQFF

v_call: TRBV5-4
clone_size: .
d_call: .
j_call: TRBJ2-1
cdr3_nt: TGTGCCAGCAGGGGGGGTCTAGCGCTTGAGCAGTTCTTC
cdr3_aa: CASRGGLALEQFF

v_call: TRBV5-1
clone_size: many
d_call: .
j_call: TRBJ2-2
cdr3_nt: TGCGCCAGCAGCCTCCCTGCGGCGAACACCGGGGAGCTGTTTTTT
cdr3_aa: CASSLPAANTGELFF

v_call: TRBV9
clone_size: few
d_call: .
j_call: TRBJ2-7
cdr3_nt: TGTGCCAGCAGCGTAGACAGGGACTACGAGCAGTACTTC
cdr3_aa: CASSVDRDYEQYF

v_call: TRBV29-1
clone_size: many
d_call: .
j_call: TRBJ2-1
cdr3_nt: TGCAGCGTCCCGCAGAGACACAATGAGCAGTTCTTC
cdr3_aa: CSVPQRHNEQFF

v_call: TRBV12-3/TRBV12-4
clone_size: few
d_call: TRBD2
j_call: TRBJ2-7
cdr3_nt: TGTGCCAGCAGCTTAGGGTCTAGACTAGCGAGAATAAGCTCCTACGAGCAGTACTTC
cdr3_aa: CASSLGSRLARISSYEQYF

v_call: TRBV3-1
clone_size: many
d_call: TRBD1
j_call: TRBJ1-5
cdr3_nt: TGTGCCAGCAGCCAAGAGGCAGGGGGATCACCCCAGCATTTT
cdr3_aa: CASSQEAGGSPQHF

v_call: TRBV19
clone_size: many
d_call: .
j_call: TRBJ2-7
cdr3_nt: TGTGCCAGTAGTATGAAGGGGGATGGGGAGCAGTACTTC
cdr3_aa: CASSMKGDGEQYF

v_call: TRBV9
clone_size: few
d_call: .
j_call: TRBJ2-7
cdr3_nt: TGTGCCAGCAGCGTAGCTTTCGGGTCCTTCTACGAGCAGTACTTC
cdr3_aa: CASSVAFGSFYEQYF

v_call: TRBV11-2
clone_size: .
d_call: .
j_call: TRBJ1-1
cdr3_nt: TGTGCCAGCAGCTTAACCGGGACACCTCTGAACACTGAAGCTTTCTTT
cdr3_aa: CASSLTGTPLNTEAFF

v_call: TRBV5-5
clone_size: many
d_call: .
j_call: TRBJ2-7
cdr3_nt: TGTGCCAGCAGCACCTCGAGGGAACGACCCTACGAGCAGTACTTC
cdr3_aa: CASSTSRERPYEQYF

v_call: TRBV6-1
clone_size: few
d_call: TRBD1
j_call: TRBJ1-2
cdr3_nt: TGTGCCAGCGGGACAGGGGGCGCCTACAGCTATGGCTACACCTTC
cdr3_aa: CASGTGGAYSYGYTF

v_call: TRBV7-8
clone_size: many
d_call: .
j_call: TRBJ2-7
cdr3_nt: TGTGCCAGCAGCCCTACTAGGGACTCTTACGAGCAGTACTTC
cdr3_aa: CASSPTRDSYEQYF

v_call: TRBV29-1
clone_size: many
d_call: .
j_call: TRBJ2-2
cdr3_nt: TGCAGCGTTGGTCAGGTGTTGTCCGGGGAGCTGTTTTTT
cdr3_aa: CSVGQVLSGELFF

v_call: TRBV7-9
clone_size: many
d_call: .
j_call: TRBJ2-1
cdr3_nt: TGTGCCAGCAGCCCAGCCTCTGGGAATAACAATGAGCAGTTCTTC
cdr3_aa: CASSPASGNNNEQFF